This T cell receptor (beta chain) was documented in a study of cytomegalovirus exposure and HLA in healthy donors. Looking at the study overall: When fewer than 500 donors were genotyped, more than 70% of them were found to fall in the Caucasian-associated ancestry cluster.

Primers for the PCR totalled 60 Vbeta and 13 Jbeta. Profiling relied on immunoSEQ multiplex PCR, and the TCRdb table lists in-frame clones only, not all of them. Among some 97,000 clones listed, around 82% were seen once. Trimming pared 1 base from V and 0 bases from J, leaving 10 bases between. The CDR3 totals 16 residues. Germline V CDR1 and CDR2: KGHSH, LQKENI. This TCR came from a woman aged 50 to 60 in good health and CMV-seropositive. This chain links TRBV18 with TRBJ1-3; D call uncertain. The sequencing input was PBMCs. This chain's CDR3 is CASSPRPPSSGNTIYF. The CDR3 region has the DNA TGTGCCAGCTCACCACGGCCTCCTAGCTCTGGAAACACCATATATTTT.